A single sample is the source of the 26 T cell receptor delta chains below, sequenced in a study of Vδ1+ human thymocytes. These TCRs' antigens remain unknown. Study-wide points: Highly polyclonal TRG and TRD repertoires with Gaussian CDR3 length distributions appeared in thymus.

The template was reverse-transcribed extracted RNA. Multiplex PCR used pooled V-gene forward primers and a constant-region reverse primer to amplify CDR3s. TCRdb re-called the multiplex PCR reads via CATT. The data contain about 75,000 delta-chain clones, around 35% of them singletons. The specimen was Vdelta1+ gamma-delta thymocytes from the thymus. Specified subset: FACS-sorted CD3+ TCRalphabeta- TCRVdelta1+ TCRVdelta2- thymocytes. The receptors were sampled from a boy less than two years old who had congenital heart surgery.

The gene calls are TRDV1 and TRDJ1, with 8 bases lining up with TRDD3. CDR1 is TSWWSYY, CDR2 QGS, per germline. J was trimmed by 0 bases and V by 2 bases; bases with no gene match: 14. The CDR3 covers 19 residues. The CDR3 DNA sequence: TGTGCTCTTGGGGAAGTATACCTTGGGGATACCTTGGACACCGATAAACTCATCTTT. It codes for CALGEVYLGDTLDTDKLIF.

The sample holds a few counts of this clone. Other DNA sequences from this sample encode an identical CDR3 as well. The rearrangement uses TRDV2 and TRDJ1; 10 bases fit TRDD3. V was pared by 0 bases and J by 1 base, with 16 bases of the junction left unmatched. CDR1 GEAIGNYY and CDR2 EKD come from the germline V gene. This CDR3 has 20 residues. CDR3 bases: TGTGCCTGTGACACCCCTCATAGTACCGGGGGATACGCCGGCACCGATAAACTCATCTTT. It yields the protein CACDTPHSTGGYAGTDKLIF.

The genes are TRDV1 and TRDJ1, with 7 bases that match TRDD2. Germline V lookup: CDR1 TSWWSYY, CDR2 QGS. This CDR3 has 20 residues. J gave up 0 bases and V 2 bases, and 18 bases lay outside the gene matches. The CDR3 loop is CALGEDFPTRLLRYTDKLIF. As DNA, the CDR3 is TGTGCTCTTGGGGAAGACTTTCCTACCAGGTTACTCCGATACACCGATAAACTCATCTTT.

As regards this clone: An end of the junction does not agree with germline; a read error may underlie this. The V gene is TRDV1, the J gene TRDJ1, with TRDD3 as a possible D gene (6 bases). This CDR3 spans 16 amino acids. From germline, CDR1 is TSWWSYY and CDR2 QGS. DNA of the CDR3: TGTGCTCCTGGGGACCCCAGGGGGACGACCACCGATAAACTCATCTTT. It yields the protein CAPGDPRGTTTDKLIF.

Only a few counts were recorded for this clone. V and J are TRDV1 and TRDJ1; 10 nucleotides agree with TRDD3. In germline, CDR1 is TSWWSYY, CDR2 QGS. Trimming at V came to 2 bases and at J to 1 base, leaving 16 bases not matched to a gene. This CDR3 contains 20 residues. The CDR3 sequence: CALGEGSRTGGWGCTDKLIF. The CDR3 nucleotides read TGTGCTCTTGGGGAAGGATCCCGTACTGGGGGATGGGGTTGCACCGATAAACTCATCTTT.

This chain uses TRDV1 with TRDJ1; D might be TRDD3 (5 bases). This CDR3 comprises 20 residues. V lost 0 bases and J 8 bases, leaving 31 bases between the germline ends. Germline V gives CDR1 TSWWSYY, CDR2 QGS. CDR3 residues: CALGELPKPQALGPTGKLIF. The CDR3 coding sequence is TGTGCTCTTGGGGAACTACCAAAGCCTCAGGCCCTGGGTCCGACGGGGAAACTCATCTTT.

The V call is TRDV1, the J call TRDJ1; 9 positions match TRDD3. V dropped 6 bases and J dropped 0; count of bases not matched to a gene: 17. Germline values: CDR1 TSWWSYY, CDR2 QGS. CDR3 length: 19 residues. The CDR3 region is CALGPHQITGGPYTDKLIF. Here the CDR3 DNA reads TGTGCTCTTGGACCACATCAAATTACTGGGGGACCGTACACCGATAAACTCATCTTT.

This clone has a single count. The chain employs TRDV1 and TRDJ1; no firm D call. Trimming took 5 bases from V and 4 from J, leaving 14 bases between them. Germline CDR1 is TSWWSYY and CDR2 is QGS. The CDR3 sequence is 14 residues long. CDR3 loop: CALGPLKAGDKLIF. The DNA of the CDR3 is TGTGCTCTTGGGCCCCTCAAGGCTGGCGATAAACTCATCTTT.

This clone was detected only a few times. This sequence joins TRDV1 and TRDJ1, with 13 bases fitting TRDD3. This CDR3 is built from 27 residues. Germline CDR1 reads TSWWSYY; CDR2 reads QGS. The V gene end was trimmed by 1 base and the J gene end by 0 bases; junction bases not matched to a gene: 32. CDR3 in amino acids: CALGERVPSSYVWVLGDTSRYTDKLIF. CDR3 in DNA: TGTGCTCTTGGGGAACGGGTCCCATCTTCCTACGTATGGGTACTGGGGGATACGTCGCGGTACACCGATAAACTCATCTTT.

V is TRDV1 and J is TRDJ1; 9 nucleotides agree with TRDD3. V dropped 0 bases and J dropped 3; count of bases not matched to a gene: 20. The germline V gene has CDR1 TSWWSYY and CDR2 QGS. The CDR3 has 21 residues. DNA for the CDR3: TGTGCTCTTGGGGAACTGACCCCATCCTCGTACTGGGGGAGACAGGCCGATAAACTCATCTTT. Its protein is CALGELTPSSYWGRQADKLIF.

Comment on this clone: Other DNA sequences within the sample encode an identical CDR3. This sequence joins TRDV1 and TRDJ1; D tentatively reads TRDD2 or TRDD3 (6 bases each). Trimming cost V 0 bases and J 0 bases, with 38 bases left between them. This CDR3 region has 25 residues. Germline V gene lookup returns CDR1 TSWWSYY and CDR2 QGS. CDR3 in amino acids: CALGELNSQQVPRRYEAIYTDKLIF. The CDR3 bases are TGTGCTCTTGGGGAACTAAATTCTCAACAGGTTCCTAGGAGATACGAAGCCATCTACACCGATAAACTCATCTTT.

This rearrangement joins TRDV1 to TRDJ1; 8 nucleotides agree with TRDD3. The CDR3 loop spans 19 amino acids. J was trimmed by 1 base and V by 5 bases; bases with no gene match: 18. Germline V gene data show CDR1 as TSWWSYY and CDR2 as QGS. The CDR3 sequence: CALGRSSYNWGAITDKLIF. CDR3 DNA sequence: TGTGCTCTTGGGAGGTCTTCGTACAACTGGGGGGCGATCACCGATAAACTCATCTTT.

The chain recombines TRDV1 with TRDJ1, with 7 positions matching TRDD3. Germline V gene data show CDR1 as TSWWSYY and CDR2 as QGS. There are 18 residues in the CDR3. V gave up 2 bases and J gave up 3 bases; unmatched junction bases: 15. DNA for the CDR3: TGTGCTCTTGGGGAAATATTGTTTCTTGTGGGGGGATCCGATAAACTCATCTTT. This translates into CALGEILFLVGGSDKLIF.

This clone has just a few counts. The chain combines TRDV1 with TRDJ1; D might be TRDD3 (6 bases). Trimming pared 4 bases from V and 7 bases from J, leaving 25 bases between. CDR1 and CDR2 from the germline V gene are TSWWSYY and QGS. The CDR3 is 17 amino acids. In DNA, the CDR3 is TGTGCTCTTGGGGGAACTTCGCCCGTACTGGGCTATGCTAAACTCATCTTT. Translating it yields CALGGTSPVLGYAKLIF.

The gene calls are TRDV1 and TRDJ1; 11 bases match TRDD3. V was pared by 0 bases and J by 0 bases, with 39 bases of the junction left unmatched. CDR3 length equals 29 residues. Germline V CDR1 and CDR2: TSWWSYY, QGS. For the CDR3, the DNA is TGTGCTCTTGGGGAACTTAATCCGGCAGTGGCGTTTCGCCTACTGGGGGATATGAAGTTTGCTTCATACACCGATAAACTCATCTTT. Translating it yields CALGELNPAVAFRLLGDMKFASYTDKLIF.

The rearrangement links TRDV1 to TRDJ1; no clear D. V was pared by 2 bases and J by 3 bases, with 16 bases between. This CDR3 comprises 16 residues. CDR1 is TSWWSYY and CDR2 is QGS in the germline V gene. The DNA for the CDR3 is TGTGCTCTTGGGGAAAGCGCCCGCTTCAGGGCCGATAAACTCATCTTT. This translates into CALGESARFRADKLIF.

The chain recombines TRDV1 with TRDJ1, with 9 bases aligning to TRDD3. J lost 0 bases, V lost 5 bases, and 25 bases had no gene match. The CDR3 totals 22 residues. Germline V gene lookup returns CDR1 TSWWSYY and CDR2 QGS. CDR3 residues: CALGPRPVFLLVGDKNTDKLIF. As DNA, the CDR3 is TGTGCTCTTGGGCCCCGCCCTGTTTTCCTATTGGTGGGGGATAAGAACACCGATAAACTCATCTTT.

In regard to this clone: Other DNA sequences in the sample encode the same CDR3. The rearrangement links TRDV1 to TRDJ1; 8 nucleotides align to TRDD3. The CDR3 is made up of 16 amino acids. Unmatched junction bases numbered 10, after V lost 1 base and J lost 6 bases. Per germline, CDR1 TSWWSYY and CDR2 QGS. CDR3 sequence reads: CALGEPTVLGVNKLIF. DNA of the CDR3: TGTGCTCTTGGGGAACCGACAGTACTGGGGGTGAATAAACTCATCTTT.

This clone was observed a few times. V is TRDV1 and J is TRDJ1; tentatively, D is TRDD2 or TRDD3 (6 bases each). Germline V gene sequence: CDR1 TSWWSYY, CDR2 QGS. The ends were cut back, 0 bases at V and 10 bases at J, with 33 bases in the middle. The CDR3 contains 20 residues. CDR3 coding DNA: TGTGCTCTTGGGGAACTAGAGCGCCTTCCGACACAGTGGGGGGAGGGCGGACTCATCTTT. This gives the protein CALGELERLPTQWGEGGLIF.

This clone was counted only a few times. The rearrangement joins TRDV1 to TRDJ1; 8 bases map to TRDD3. The V and J ends lost 0 bases and 1 base, in that order; junction bases with no gene match: 19. The CDR3 is 21 amino acids. Per the germline V gene, CDR1 is TSWWSYY and CDR2 is QGS. For the CDR3, the DNA is TGTGCTCTTGGGGAACTATATGTACCACTTTCTACTGGGGGCTGCACCGATAAACTCATCTTT. Encoded protein: CALGELYVPLSTGGCTDKLIF.

With respect to this clone: This specimen includes other DNA sequences encoding the same CDR3. The V call is TRDV1, the J call TRDJ1; 13 bases agree with TRDD3. Trimming cost V 1 base and J 0 bases; bases outside gene matches: 14. CDR3 length equals 21 residues. Germline CDR1 TSWWSYY, CDR2 QGS. The CDR3 reads CALGEPRLVLGDTGYTDKLIF. CDR3 DNA sequence: TGTGCTCTTGGGGAACCAAGACTCGTACTGGGGGATACGGGGTACACCGATAAACTCATCTTT.

A few counts support this clone. Additional DNA sequences in this sample encode the identical CDR3. The chain links TRDV2 to TRDJ1, with 7 nucleotides matching TRDD3. CDR3 size: 18 residues. Looked up from germline, CDR1 is GEAIGNYY and CDR2 is EKD. V dropped 2 bases and J dropped 4; count of bases not matched to a gene: 18. The CDR3 DNA reads TGTGCCTGTGACATGATCCTTGTGGGCTGGGGGTTTTACGATAAACTCATCTTT. It specifies CACDMILVGWGFYDKLIF.

There are a few counts of this clone. This chain joins TRDV1 and TRDJ1; 10 nucleotides agree with TRDD3. The V and J ends lost 5 bases and 2 bases, in that order; junction bases with no gene match: 11. This CDR3 has 17 residues. CDR1 and CDR2 from the germline V gene are TSWWSYY and QGS. The CDR3 loop reads CALGRQYWGMWTDKLIF. The CDR3 region has the DNA TGTGCTCTTGGGAGACAGTACTGGGGGATGTGGACCGATAAACTCATCTTT.

This chain links TRDV2 with TRDJ2; 9 bases match TRDD3. The CDR3 spans 20 residues. Looked up from germline, CDR1 is GEAIGNYY and CDR2 is EKD. V lost 4 bases, J lost 2 bases, and 19 bases stayed unmatched. The CDR3 DNA reads as TGTGCCTGTGAACCGTCCAAGGGGGATACATTATGGTCGTTGACAGCACAACTCTTCTTT. Encoded protein: CACEPSKGDTLWSLTAQLFF.

The V and J genes are TRDV1 and TRDJ1, with a possible D match to TRDD3 (6 bases). Germline V gives CDR1 TSWWSYY, CDR2 QGS. V lost 3 bases to trimming and J lost 2 bases, with 19 bases between them. CDR3 size: 17 residues. CDR3 protein: CALGEPQARIQTDKLIF. The CDR3 nucleotides read TGTGCTCTTGGGGAGCCCCAAGCTAGGATACAAACCGATAAACTCATCTTT.

This chain joins TRDV1 and TRDJ1; no reliable D call. This CDR3 has 18 amino acids. The V end was cut by 4 bases, the J end by 0 bases, with 21 bases between. Germline V gene sequence: CDR1 TSWWSYY, CDR2 QGS. The CDR3 DNA sequence: TGTGCTCTTGGGGGGCCCCTAGTCTACGGGAAGTACACCGATAAACTCATCTTT. This gives the protein CALGGPLVYGKYTDKLIF.